The clone carrying this TCR beta chain was found a few times. This sample was taken from a study of blood T cell repertoires in COVID-19. Study context: Material from acute and convalescent COVID-19 was sourced from the United States, Italy and Spain. Sample material is recorded as cDNA or gDNA derived from T cells, B-cell-depleted T cells, or PBMCs.

Original handling: Amplifying reference gene primers gave estimates of nucleated cell counts. Measured with immunoSEQ multiplex PCR; TCRdb has only the in-frame clones, and not every one. V and J calls and clone size come straight from that table; D and trimming were deduced from the DNA. The sample includes approximately 9,600 clones, 86% of them seen just once. This CDR3 contains 13 residues. V was pared by 7 bases and J by 5 bases, with 15 bases between. Germline CDR1 reads MNHEY; CDR2 reads SVGAGI. This chain connects TRBV6-5 to TRBJ2-7; D remains ambiguous. The sample taken for sequencing was peripheral blood. This clonotype was obtained from a human donor in a cohort sampled during active COVID-19. The CDR3 region has the DNA TGTGCCAGCACCGCGCCGGTAGTCCACGAGCAGTACTTC. It specifies CASTAPVVHEQYF.